The rows below give T cell receptor beta chains drawn from one sample of a study of T cells after yellow fever vaccination. TCRdb redid the calling of the 5' RACE reads with MiXCR, one entry per CDR3 protein. In the table there are around 400,000 distinct CDR3 sequences, 9.5% to 13% of which are singletons. Specimen: PBMCs, collected on the day of the first yellow fever vaccination. The source is a man between 18 and 35 years old who received the YFV17D yellow fever vaccine. The CDR3 runs from the conserved cysteine through the conserved F or W. A D gene is named only where the DNA matches it firmly.

>TRBV7-3|TRBD2
CASSETSGGETQYF
>TRBV7-9|NA
CASSLGLRNTEAFF
>TRBV7-9|TRBD1
CASSGTGSNQPQHF
>TRBV5-1|NA
CASNFQETTDTQYF
>TRBV5-6|NA
CASSLDIANYGYTF
>TRBV5-4|NA
CASSLPGVTGELFF
>TRBV7-9|NA
CASSLVSQVGDTQYF
>TRBV20-1|NA
CSARDGSSGNTIYF
>TRBV29-1|TRBD1
CSVTGDGNTEAFF
>TRBV2|NA
CASSEGVNTEAFF
>TRBV13|NA
CASSPAGAGRYNEQFF
>TRBV12-5|NA
CASAGPSGNTIYF
>TRBV6-5|NA
CASSYSEKSPEAFF
>TRBV6-2/TRBV6-3|TRBD1
CASSAGTGGVKVETQYF
>TRBV25-1|TRBD2
CASSGKLAGDQETQYF
>TRBV5-4|NA
CASSSDKNEQFF
>TRBV24-1|NA
CATSDSSWYTF
>TRBV5-1|NA
CASSSTGFSYNEQFF
>TRBV28|TRBD1
CASSSGGGHTEAFF
>TRBV7-3|NA
CASSPNPGELFF
>TRBV12-3/TRBV12-4|NA
CASSPRLSTDTQYF
>TRBV7-9|NA
CASTPDYSGNTIYF
>TRBV11-2|NA
CASSLVGRERVPEQYF
>TRBV5-4|NA
CASSNMREGGYTF
>TRBV10-3|NA
CAISGTGRETQYF
>TRBV7-3|TRBD1
CASSPQPGTGFDNEQFF
>TRBV11-2|NA
CASSLGPPGTDTQYF
>TRBV4-1|TRBD1
CASSQLTTGGASNEQFF
>TRBV12-3/TRBV12-4|TRBD1
CASSLSLPPGQGLTDTQYF
>TRBV6-1|NA
CASNPRDLKRDTQYF
>TRBV3-1|TRBD2
CASSQEPSGASEQFF
>TRBV5-1|NA
CASSYSTDSPLHF
>TRBV12-3/TRBV12-4|TRBD1
CASSPQQGNQPQHF
>TRBV4-1|TRBD1
CASGTVYPGELFF
>TRBV25-1|TRBD1
CASSEPGQGYGYTF
>TRBV7-8|NA
CASGGPSPLHF
>TRBV7-3|NA
CASSLNAGPDTQYF
>TRBV12-3/TRBV12-4|NA
CASSRVGTRYEQYF
>TRBV5-6|NA
CASSSDLAYNEQFF
>TRBV4-1|TRBD1
CASSQRGQALKNSPLHF
>TRBV7-6|TRBD2
CASSLDRGGGPGYNEQFF
>TRBV6-2/TRBV6-3|NA
CASSYSYAPLHF
>TRBV4-3|TRBD2
CASSQKLEGGDEQYF